The T cell receptor beta chain described here comes from a study of T cell responses to AZD1222 COVID-19 vaccine. Samples with a second dose at about 4 or about 12 weeks were pooled together. Turning to this clone: Its target is not known.

Per germline, CDR1 LGHDT and CDR2 YNNKEL (reference sequence). V lost 0 bases to trimming and J lost 11 bases, with 13 bases between them. The CDR3 loop spans 14 amino acids. Study findings and constraints: Repertoire sampling was restricted to post-peak T cell response timepoints. Clonal diversity was possibly underestimated; the donors were predominantly white British and more often female. Increases in Spike-specific TCR breadth and depth were seen after two AZD1222 doses.

The protocol was immunoSEQ multiplex PCR, while the TCRdb copy is restricted to in-frame clones and leaves out a portion. The top ten clones hold approximately 1.1% of a sample with roughly 150,000 clones, 92% of them seen once. The source material was peripheral blood, sampled 28 days after the second AZD1222 dose. The chain carries TRBV3-1 (or the pseudogene TRBV3-2) and TRBJ1-4; D possibly corresponds to TRBD1 (6 bases). The receptor comes from an adult who received the AZD1222 COVID-19 vaccine. CDR3: CASSQDELGGKLFF. In nucleotides, the CDR3 is TGTGCCAGCAGCCAAGATGAGTTAGGGGGGAAACTGTTTTTT.